The 25 T cell receptor beta chains reported below all come from one sample, sequenced in a study of blood T cell repertoires in COVID-19. Only in-frame clones appear in the TCRdb table, and some are missing; sequencing was by immunoSEQ multiplex PCR. The sample consists of roughly 210,000 clones, about 85% of them appearing once. Sequencing was done on a sample of peripheral blood. The receptors derive from a man between 65 and 79 years old with acute or convalescent COVID-19.

The gene calls are TRBV5-6 and TRBJ1-3; 7 positions agree with TRBD1. V dropped 5 bases and J dropped 0; count of bases not matched to a gene: 5. CDR3 length: 15 amino acids. Germline CDR1 SGHDT, CDR2 YYEEEE. CDR3: CASRLTGLSGNTIYF. The CDR3, as DNA: TGTGCCAGCAGGTTGACAGGGCTCTCTGGAAACACCATATATTTT.

This chain links TRBV19 with TRBJ2-7; 11 nucleotides agree with TRBD2. Germline CDR1 reads LNHDA; CDR2 reads SQIVND (reference sequence). V shed 7 bases, J shed 5 bases, and the junction held 22 bases outside the gene matches. CDR3 size: 19 residues. CDR3 sequence: CASKQGPSATSGSIHEQYF. The CDR3 DNA sequence: TGTGCCAGTAAACAGGGACCATCGGCAACTAGCGGGAGTATCCACGAGCAGTACTTC.

V gene TRBV5-1 combines with J gene TRBJ1-1; 7 bases are shared with TRBD1. The J segment lost 7 bases and the V segment lost 1 base, leaving 16 bases of the junction unmatched. The CDR3 is 17 residues long. Germline-derived CDR1 and CDR2 are SGHRS and YFSETQ. The CDR3 region is CASSLSISGQATDEAFF. The CDR3 DNA sequence: TGCGCCAGCAGCTTGAGCATATCAGGACAGGCGACAGATGAAGCTTTCTTT.

The chain joins TRBV5-5 to TRBJ2-1; a possible D gene is TRBD2 (6 bases). The ends were cut back, 6 bases at V and 5 bases at J, with 15 bases in the middle. CDR3 length equals 14 residues. The germline CDR1 and CDR2 sequences are SGHKS and YYEKEE (reference sequence). Here the CDR3 reads CASTLVGGDNEQFF. CDR3 coding DNA: TGTGCCAGCACCCTGGTGGGGGGAGACAATGAGCAGTTCTTC. Full variable domain (outside the CDR3, taken from reference TRBV5-5 and TRBJ2-1): DAGVTQSPTHLIKTRGQQVTLRCSPISGHKSVSWYQQVLGQGPQFIFQYYEKEERGRGNFPDRFSARQFPNYSSELNVNALLLGDSALYLCASTLVGGDNEQFFGPGTRLTVL.

The V call is TRBV9, the J call TRBJ2-7; TRBD1 aligns across 12 bases. From germline, CDR1 is SGDLS and CDR2 YYNGEE. V was pared by 7 bases and J by 7 bases, with 15 bases of the junction left unmatched. The CDR3 sequence is 16 residues long. CDR3 nucleotides: TGTGCCAGCTGTCCTCACCCGGGACAGGGGGCCGGGGAGCAGTACTTC. Translation gives CASCPHPGQGAGEQYF.

The chain links TRBV5-1 to TRBJ2-2; 13 nucleotides align to TRBD2. This CDR3 region has 17 residues. V dropped 3 bases and J dropped 0; count of bases not matched to a gene: 2. CDR1 and CDR2 from the germline V gene are SGHRS and YFSETQ. This chain's CDR3 is CASSSGLAGSNTGELFF. As DNA, the CDR3 is TGCGCCAGCAGCTCGGGACTAGCGGGATCGAACACCGGGGAGCTGTTTTTT.

J is TRBJ2-7 and V is TRBV2; D might be TRBD2 (5 bases). Germline V lookup: CDR1 SNHLY, CDR2 FYNNEI. Trimming left V 5 bases short and J 3 bases short, with 17 bases between. The CDR3 length is 15 residues. The CDR3 region is CASSLQTFGGYEQYF. As DNA, the CDR3 is TGTGCCAGCAGTCTACAGACCTTCGGAGGCTACGAGCAGTACTTC.

Here the CDR3 DNA reads TGTGCCACCCAAGGGGTGTCTGGAAACACCATATATTTT. Translation gives CATQGVSGNTIYF. The chain links TRBV19 to TRBJ1-3; perhaps TRBD1 as D (5 bases). The germline gives CDR1 LNHDA, CDR2 SQIVND (reference sequence). The V end was cut by 10 bases, the J end by 1 base, with 11 bases between. This CDR3 spans 13 amino acids.

CDR3: CASKRADTQYF. The CDR3 region has the DNA TGTGCCTCTAAGCGGGCAGATACGCAGTATTTT. The chain is built from TRBV6-5 and TRBJ2-3; TRBD2 is a possible D gene (6 bases). The CDR3 loop spans 11 amino acids. In germline, CDR1 is MNHEY, CDR2 SVGAGI. Trimming removed 11 bases from V and 4 bases from J, with 10 bases in between.

In this sample, this clone turned up once. The chain carries TRBV19 and TRBJ2-6, with D tentatively TRBD1 (6 bases). The CDR3 runs 20 residues. Germline assignment: CDR1 LNHDA and CDR2 SQIVND (reference sequence). Trimming removed 0 bases at V and 0 bases at J, with 18 bases between. The CDR3 region has the DNA TGTGCCAGTAGTATAGATGTGGGAAGGGGGTTCACCTCTGGGGCCAACGTCCTGACTTTC. Protein product: CASSIDVGRGFTSGANVLTF.

This clone was recorded only once. The rearrangement joins TRBV27 to TRBJ1-5; unclear D gene. Germline CDR1 is MNHEY and CDR2 is SMNVEV (reference sequence). This CDR3 spans 15 amino acids. The ends were cut back, 2 bases at V and 0 bases at J, with 8 bases in the middle. CDR3 sequence (DNA): TGTGCCAGCAGTTTAAGCAGGTATAGCAATCAGCCCCAGCATTTT. Encoded protein: CASSLSRYSNQPQHF.

The chain recombines TRBV6-6 with TRBJ2-1; D gene ambiguous. With 0 bases removed from V and 9 bases from J, the gap between germline ends came to 12 bases. This CDR3 contains 14 residues. Germline CDR1 and CDR2: MNHNY and SVGAGI (reference sequence). For the CDR3, the DNA is TGTGCCAGCAGTTACTCGAGTGGTCACGGTGAGCAGTTCTTC. Amino acid sequence: CASSYSSGHGEQFF.

The rearrangement joins TRBV28 to TRBJ1-6; D might be TRBD1 (5 bases). This CDR3 has 16 residues. V was pared by 4 bases and J by 0 bases, with 10 bases between. In germline, CDR1 is MDHEN, CDR2 SYDVKM. The CDR3 DNA sequence: TGTGCCAGCAGTTCGGGACTGAGCTCCTATAATTCACCCCTCCACTTT. Protein: CASSSGLSSYNSPLHF.

The J gene is TRBJ2-1, the V gene TRBV28, with 14 bases matching TRBD2. Germline CDR1 is MDHEN and CDR2 is SYDVKM. J lost 3 bases, V lost 5 bases, and 9 bases had no gene match. CDR3 size: 18 residues. CDR3 in amino acids: CASSLTGTSGSFYNEQFF. For the CDR3, the DNA is TGTGCCAGCAGTCTAACCGGGACTAGCGGGAGTTTCTACAATGAGCAGTTCTTC.

The CDR3 nucleotides read TGTGCCAGCAGCCAAGAGGCAGGGGGCGCGGTTATCGGCTACACCTTC. This sequence encodes CASSQEAGGAVIGYTF. This chain links TRBV4-2 with TRBJ1-2, with 8 positions matching TRBD1. With 0 bases clipped from V and 8 bases from J, the junction kept 11 bases outside the gene matches. The CDR3 covers 16 residues. Germline loops: CDR1 LGHNA, CDR2 YNFKEQ.

The chain joins TRBV7-5 to TRBJ2-3; the table's D call TRBD1 went unverified against the DNA. TRBV7-5 is shown as a pseudogene. This CDR3 region has 15 residues. The CDR3 DNA is TGTGTCAGAAGCTTAGGGCAGGGCAGCACAGATACGCAGTATTTT. Translation gives CVRSLGQGSTDTQYF.

The rearrangement uses TRBV7-2 and TRBJ2-5, with D perhaps matching TRBD2 (5 bases). CDR1 and CDR2 (germline): SGHTA, FQGNSA. V was shortened by 0 bases and J by 4 bases, with 15 bases between the two germline ends. CDR3 size: 16 residues. The CDR3 reads CASSLAFEGERETQYF. The CDR3 DNA reads TGTGCCAGCAGCTTAGCTTTTGAGGGAGAGCGAGAGACCCAGTACTTC. Full variable domain (remainder filled in from reference TRBV7-2 and TRBJ2-5): GAGVSQSPSNKVTEKGKDVELRCDPISGHTALYWYRQSLGQGLEFLIYFQGNSAPDKSGLPSDRFSAERTGGSVSTLTIQRTQQEDSAVYLCASSLAFEGERETQYFGPGTRLLVL.

This chain links TRBV3-1 (or the pseudogene TRBV3-2) with TRBJ1-4; TRBD1 is a possible D gene (6 bases). The CDR3 is 13 amino acids. From germline, CDR1 is LGHDT and CDR2 YNNKEL (reference sequence). Between the trimmed V and J ends, which lost 3 bases and 11 bases, there was a span of 13 bases. This chain's CDR3 is CASSQIQGQKLFF. CDR3 sequence (DNA): TGTGCCAGCAGCCAGATACAGGGTCAGAAACTGTTTTTT.

The CDR3 nucleotides are TGTGCCAGCAGCGCGACGCGGGAGGTCTACGAGCAGTACTTC. Amino acids: CASSATREVYEQYF. The gene calls are TRBV11-2 and TRBJ2-7, with 8 bases that match TRBD2. CDR1 and CDR2 (germline): SGHAT, FQNNGV. CDR3 size: 14 residues. With 5 bases clipped from V and 3 bases from J, the junction kept 6 bases outside the gene matches. The whole variable domain, remainder taken from reference TRBV11-2 and TRBJ2-7, is EAGVAQSPRYKIIEKRQSVAFWCNPISGHATLYWYQQILGQGPKLLIQFQNNGVVDDSQLPKDRFSAERLKGVDSTLKIQPAKLEDSAVYLCASSATREVYEQYFGPGTRLTVT.

The chain couples TRBV11-2 to TRBJ1-4; 8 positions match TRBD1. The trim removed 3 bases at V and 5 bases at J, leaving 5 bases unmatched. Germline CDR1 reads SGHAT; CDR2 reads FQNNGV. The CDR3 consists of 15 residues. Here the CDR3 DNA reads TGTGCCAGCAGCTTGTCCGGGACAGGCAATGAAAAACTGTTTTTT. It encodes CASSLSGTGNEKLFF.

The V and J genes are TRBV9 and TRBJ1-2, with D perhaps matching TRBD1 (6 bases). V lost 2 bases to trimming and J lost 4 bases, with 15 bases between them. Germline CDR1 SGDLS, CDR2 YYNGEE. The CDR3 runs to 15 residues. The CDR3 DNA sequence: TGTGCCAGCAGCGTCGGGGACACAGGGAGCTATGGCTACACCTTC. Translation: CASSVGDTGSYGYTF.

The chain employs TRBV5-1 and TRBJ2-7, with D perhaps TRBD1 (6 bases). CDR1 and CDR2 (germline): SGHRS, YFSETQ. V was cut by 4 bases and J by 2 bases, with 13 bases left in between. The CDR3 covers 14 residues. In nucleotides, the CDR3 is TGCGCCAGCAGCGACCGGGACAAGACCTACGAGCAGTACTTC. It translates to CASSDRDKTYEQYF.

The chain carries TRBV19 and TRBJ2-7, with D possibly being TRBD1 (6 bases). Trimming removed 4 bases from V and 0 bases from J, with 13 bases in between. Per the germline V gene, CDR1 is LNHDA and CDR2 is SQIVND (reference sequence). The length of the CDR3 is 15 residues. CDR3 sequence reads: CASSTRDTFSYEQYF. The CDR3 nucleotides read TGTGCCAGTAGTACAAGGGACACTTTCTCCTACGAGCAGTACTTC.

The V and J genes are TRBV27 and TRBJ2-7; possibly TRBD1 for D (6 bases). The CDR3 extends over 13 amino acids. Looked up from germline, CDR1 is MNHEY and CDR2 is SMNVEV (reference sequence). The ends were cut back, 8 bases at V and 1 base at J, with 12 bases in the middle. CDR3 bases: TGTGCCAGCCGGACAGTACTATCCTACGAGCAGTACTTC. This encodes CASRTVLSYEQYF.

The chain recombines TRBV11-2 with TRBJ1-3; 10 bases are shared with TRBD1. The V segment lost 5 bases and the J segment 3 bases; nucleotides outside the gene matches: 7. The CDR3 loop spans 16 amino acids. From germline, CDR1 is SGHAT and CDR2 FQNNGV. CDR3 DNA sequence: TGTGCCAGCAGCCTAAGACAGGGGGCAAATGGAAACACCATATATTTT. As protein: CASSLRQGANGNTIYF.